This T cell receptor (beta chain) was sequenced for a study of neoadjuvant anti-PD-1 for oral cavity cancer. Only in-frame clones appear in the TCRdb table, and some are missing; sequencing was by immunoSEQ multiplex PCR. The data hold about 6,700 clones, with over 75% observed a single time. Patients had HPV-negative, locally advanced oral cavity squamous cell carcinoma. This CDR3 has 15 residues. Germline V gene sequence: CDR1 SGHTA, CDR2 FQGNSA. The V segment lost 1 base and the J segment 6 bases; nucleotides outside the gene matches: 7. The TCR comes from a person aged 40-85 years with oral cavity squamous cell carcinoma. The sample consisted of PBMCs, taken before nivolumab (anti-PD-1) treatment. The genes are TRBV7-2 and TRBJ1-2, with 8 bases lining up with TRBD1. Here the CDR3 reads CASSLGAGGVDGYTF. DNA of the CDR3: TGTGCCAGCAGCTTAGGAGCAGGGGGCGTGGATGGCTACACCTTC.